This T cell receptor (beta chain) was sequenced during a study of control samples from healthy donors and cancer patients. V was clipped by 6 bases and J by 4 bases, with 15 bases between them. The CDR3 covers 14 residues. Germline lookup yields CDR1 MNHEY and CDR2 SVGAGI. Only in-frame clones appear in the TCRdb table, and some are missing; sequencing was by immunoSEQ multiplex PCR. The sample yields about 140,000 clones, roughly 89% seen once. This clonotype was obtained from a man under 40 in good health. This chain joins TRBV6-5 and TRBJ1-1; D gene uncertain. Sequencing was carried out using blood. The CDR3 sequence: CASSFTPGSTEAFF. The CDR3 region has the DNA TGTGCCAGCAGCTTCACCCCCGGGAGCACTGAAGCTTTCTTT.